The entry below gives a single TCR beta chain sequence along with its context. Its cognate antigen is unknown. V lost 0 bases, J lost 5 bases, and 1 base stayed unmatched. Germline CDR1 reads SGHRS; CDR2 reads YFSETQ. The CDR3 is 14 amino acids. These data come from a study of CD4+ T cells in melanoma. Study results and limitations: A reported correlation linked neoantigen-specific CD4+ T cells to CD8+, macrophage and B cell function. Diverse differentiation states were reported for melanoma neoantigen-specific CD4+ T cells.

Assay used: immunoSEQ multiplex PCR; TCRdb lists only in-frame clones, some missing. The data show some 9,100 clones, 69% seen once. Sequencing was done on a sample of peripheral blood. The source of this sequence is a human donor with melanoma. The V gene is TRBV5-1, the J gene TRBJ1-2; 10 bases are a match to TRBD1. The DNA for the CDR3 is TGCGCCAGCAGCTTGGGGGACAGGGGATATGGCTACACCTTC. Translation gives CASSLGDRGYGYTF.